This TCR beta chain comes out of a study of blood T cell repertoires in COVID-19. Overall study: From the United States, Italy and Spain came samples of acute and convalescent COVID-19. T cells, B-cell-depleted T cells, or PBMCs supplied cDNA or gDNA.

There are many counts of this clone. Methods used by the authors: Nucleated cell counts were estimated from reference gene primer amplification. Generated by immunoSEQ multiplex PCR, the TCRdb table keeps only in-frame clones and is missing some. V, J and clone size reflect that table, while D and trimming were determined from the DNA. This repertoire shows 200,000 to 300,000 clones, 84% found once; its top ten account for about 4%. The CDR3 is 16 residues long. The trim removed 1 base at V and 8 bases at J, leaving 8 bases unmatched. Looked up from germline, CDR1 is MNHNS and CDR2 is SASEGT. Sequencing was performed on peripheral blood. J is TRBJ1-4 and V is TRBV6-1; 9 bases match TRBD1. The receptor's source is a man over 45 with acute or convalescent COVID-19. The CDR3 loop is CASSEGSGTGHEKLFF. For the CDR3, the DNA is TGTGCCAGCAGTGAAGGGTCCGGGACAGGGCACGAAAAACTGTTTTTT.